This TCR beta chain appears in the sequencing data of a study of OX40 agonist ivuxolimab in advanced cancers. The overall study: Dose-escalation patients suffered from hepatocellular carcinoma, melanoma, renal cell or head and neck cancer. The dose-escalation cohort was just under 85% male, with a mean age of about 56 years, ranging roughly 23 to 79. Partial responses were recorded for three patients, including one with hepatocellular carcinoma and two with cutaneous melanoma.

The assay was immunoSEQ multiplex PCR, and TCRdb's table has in-frame clones only and misses some. The repertoire holds 60,000 to 100,000 clones, approximately 80% seen once, with around 0.5% in the top ten. CDR1 is ENHRY and CDR2 is SYGVKD in the germline V gene. V trimming: 10 bases; J trimming: 5 bases; junction bases outside the gene matches: 7. There are 14 residues in the CDR3. This material consisted of CD4+ or CD8+ T cells sorted from blood, taken in a trial of the OX40 agonist ivuxolimab. The genes are TRBV10-3 and TRBJ2-5; 13 bases align to TRBD2. This receptor was obtained from an adult with an advanced solid tumor such as melanoma, head and neck, liver or kidney cancer. The CDR3 nucleotides are TGTGCCACAACTAGCGGGAGGGCCTCGGAGACCCAGTACTTC. Amino acids: CATTSGRASETQYF.